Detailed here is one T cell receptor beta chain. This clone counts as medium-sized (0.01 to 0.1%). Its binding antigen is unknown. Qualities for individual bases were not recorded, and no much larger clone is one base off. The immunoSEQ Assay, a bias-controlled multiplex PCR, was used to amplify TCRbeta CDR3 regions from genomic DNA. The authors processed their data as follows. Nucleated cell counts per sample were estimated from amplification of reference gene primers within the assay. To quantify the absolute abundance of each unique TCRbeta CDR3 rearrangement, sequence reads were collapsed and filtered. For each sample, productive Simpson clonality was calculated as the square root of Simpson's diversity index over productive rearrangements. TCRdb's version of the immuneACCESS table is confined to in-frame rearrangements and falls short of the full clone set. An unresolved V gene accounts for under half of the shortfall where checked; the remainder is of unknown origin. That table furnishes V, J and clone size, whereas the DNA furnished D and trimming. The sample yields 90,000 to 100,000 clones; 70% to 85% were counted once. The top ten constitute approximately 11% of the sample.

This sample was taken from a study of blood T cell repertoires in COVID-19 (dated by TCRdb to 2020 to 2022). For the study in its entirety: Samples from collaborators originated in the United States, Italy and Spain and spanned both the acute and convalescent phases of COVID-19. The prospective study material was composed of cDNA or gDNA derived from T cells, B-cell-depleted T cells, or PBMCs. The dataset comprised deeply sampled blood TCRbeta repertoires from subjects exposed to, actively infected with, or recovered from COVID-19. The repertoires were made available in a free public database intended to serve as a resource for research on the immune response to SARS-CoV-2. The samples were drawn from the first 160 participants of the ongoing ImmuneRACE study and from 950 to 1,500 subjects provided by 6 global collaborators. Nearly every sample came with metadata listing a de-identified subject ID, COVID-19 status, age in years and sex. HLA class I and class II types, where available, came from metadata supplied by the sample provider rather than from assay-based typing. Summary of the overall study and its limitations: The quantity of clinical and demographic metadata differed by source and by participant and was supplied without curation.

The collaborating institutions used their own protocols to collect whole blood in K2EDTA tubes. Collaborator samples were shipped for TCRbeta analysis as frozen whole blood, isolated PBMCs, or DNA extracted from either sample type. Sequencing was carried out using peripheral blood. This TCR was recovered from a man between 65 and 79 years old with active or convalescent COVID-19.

DNA sequence: TGTGCCAGCAGCCCATCAGGATTTTTAAGCGAGCAGTACTTC. This encodes CASSPSGFLSEQYF. Recombination connected TRBV9 to TRBJ2-7, with an unclear D gene assignment. There are 14 amino acids in the CDR3, from cysteine to phenylalanine inclusive. The read is trimmed to its CDR3 DNA, 42 bases read in frame from base 1. Between the V and J ends, shortened by 4 bases and 6 bases respectively, the junction contains 17 bases. Sequences SGDLS (CDR1) and YYNGEE (CDR2) are obtained from the germline V gene.